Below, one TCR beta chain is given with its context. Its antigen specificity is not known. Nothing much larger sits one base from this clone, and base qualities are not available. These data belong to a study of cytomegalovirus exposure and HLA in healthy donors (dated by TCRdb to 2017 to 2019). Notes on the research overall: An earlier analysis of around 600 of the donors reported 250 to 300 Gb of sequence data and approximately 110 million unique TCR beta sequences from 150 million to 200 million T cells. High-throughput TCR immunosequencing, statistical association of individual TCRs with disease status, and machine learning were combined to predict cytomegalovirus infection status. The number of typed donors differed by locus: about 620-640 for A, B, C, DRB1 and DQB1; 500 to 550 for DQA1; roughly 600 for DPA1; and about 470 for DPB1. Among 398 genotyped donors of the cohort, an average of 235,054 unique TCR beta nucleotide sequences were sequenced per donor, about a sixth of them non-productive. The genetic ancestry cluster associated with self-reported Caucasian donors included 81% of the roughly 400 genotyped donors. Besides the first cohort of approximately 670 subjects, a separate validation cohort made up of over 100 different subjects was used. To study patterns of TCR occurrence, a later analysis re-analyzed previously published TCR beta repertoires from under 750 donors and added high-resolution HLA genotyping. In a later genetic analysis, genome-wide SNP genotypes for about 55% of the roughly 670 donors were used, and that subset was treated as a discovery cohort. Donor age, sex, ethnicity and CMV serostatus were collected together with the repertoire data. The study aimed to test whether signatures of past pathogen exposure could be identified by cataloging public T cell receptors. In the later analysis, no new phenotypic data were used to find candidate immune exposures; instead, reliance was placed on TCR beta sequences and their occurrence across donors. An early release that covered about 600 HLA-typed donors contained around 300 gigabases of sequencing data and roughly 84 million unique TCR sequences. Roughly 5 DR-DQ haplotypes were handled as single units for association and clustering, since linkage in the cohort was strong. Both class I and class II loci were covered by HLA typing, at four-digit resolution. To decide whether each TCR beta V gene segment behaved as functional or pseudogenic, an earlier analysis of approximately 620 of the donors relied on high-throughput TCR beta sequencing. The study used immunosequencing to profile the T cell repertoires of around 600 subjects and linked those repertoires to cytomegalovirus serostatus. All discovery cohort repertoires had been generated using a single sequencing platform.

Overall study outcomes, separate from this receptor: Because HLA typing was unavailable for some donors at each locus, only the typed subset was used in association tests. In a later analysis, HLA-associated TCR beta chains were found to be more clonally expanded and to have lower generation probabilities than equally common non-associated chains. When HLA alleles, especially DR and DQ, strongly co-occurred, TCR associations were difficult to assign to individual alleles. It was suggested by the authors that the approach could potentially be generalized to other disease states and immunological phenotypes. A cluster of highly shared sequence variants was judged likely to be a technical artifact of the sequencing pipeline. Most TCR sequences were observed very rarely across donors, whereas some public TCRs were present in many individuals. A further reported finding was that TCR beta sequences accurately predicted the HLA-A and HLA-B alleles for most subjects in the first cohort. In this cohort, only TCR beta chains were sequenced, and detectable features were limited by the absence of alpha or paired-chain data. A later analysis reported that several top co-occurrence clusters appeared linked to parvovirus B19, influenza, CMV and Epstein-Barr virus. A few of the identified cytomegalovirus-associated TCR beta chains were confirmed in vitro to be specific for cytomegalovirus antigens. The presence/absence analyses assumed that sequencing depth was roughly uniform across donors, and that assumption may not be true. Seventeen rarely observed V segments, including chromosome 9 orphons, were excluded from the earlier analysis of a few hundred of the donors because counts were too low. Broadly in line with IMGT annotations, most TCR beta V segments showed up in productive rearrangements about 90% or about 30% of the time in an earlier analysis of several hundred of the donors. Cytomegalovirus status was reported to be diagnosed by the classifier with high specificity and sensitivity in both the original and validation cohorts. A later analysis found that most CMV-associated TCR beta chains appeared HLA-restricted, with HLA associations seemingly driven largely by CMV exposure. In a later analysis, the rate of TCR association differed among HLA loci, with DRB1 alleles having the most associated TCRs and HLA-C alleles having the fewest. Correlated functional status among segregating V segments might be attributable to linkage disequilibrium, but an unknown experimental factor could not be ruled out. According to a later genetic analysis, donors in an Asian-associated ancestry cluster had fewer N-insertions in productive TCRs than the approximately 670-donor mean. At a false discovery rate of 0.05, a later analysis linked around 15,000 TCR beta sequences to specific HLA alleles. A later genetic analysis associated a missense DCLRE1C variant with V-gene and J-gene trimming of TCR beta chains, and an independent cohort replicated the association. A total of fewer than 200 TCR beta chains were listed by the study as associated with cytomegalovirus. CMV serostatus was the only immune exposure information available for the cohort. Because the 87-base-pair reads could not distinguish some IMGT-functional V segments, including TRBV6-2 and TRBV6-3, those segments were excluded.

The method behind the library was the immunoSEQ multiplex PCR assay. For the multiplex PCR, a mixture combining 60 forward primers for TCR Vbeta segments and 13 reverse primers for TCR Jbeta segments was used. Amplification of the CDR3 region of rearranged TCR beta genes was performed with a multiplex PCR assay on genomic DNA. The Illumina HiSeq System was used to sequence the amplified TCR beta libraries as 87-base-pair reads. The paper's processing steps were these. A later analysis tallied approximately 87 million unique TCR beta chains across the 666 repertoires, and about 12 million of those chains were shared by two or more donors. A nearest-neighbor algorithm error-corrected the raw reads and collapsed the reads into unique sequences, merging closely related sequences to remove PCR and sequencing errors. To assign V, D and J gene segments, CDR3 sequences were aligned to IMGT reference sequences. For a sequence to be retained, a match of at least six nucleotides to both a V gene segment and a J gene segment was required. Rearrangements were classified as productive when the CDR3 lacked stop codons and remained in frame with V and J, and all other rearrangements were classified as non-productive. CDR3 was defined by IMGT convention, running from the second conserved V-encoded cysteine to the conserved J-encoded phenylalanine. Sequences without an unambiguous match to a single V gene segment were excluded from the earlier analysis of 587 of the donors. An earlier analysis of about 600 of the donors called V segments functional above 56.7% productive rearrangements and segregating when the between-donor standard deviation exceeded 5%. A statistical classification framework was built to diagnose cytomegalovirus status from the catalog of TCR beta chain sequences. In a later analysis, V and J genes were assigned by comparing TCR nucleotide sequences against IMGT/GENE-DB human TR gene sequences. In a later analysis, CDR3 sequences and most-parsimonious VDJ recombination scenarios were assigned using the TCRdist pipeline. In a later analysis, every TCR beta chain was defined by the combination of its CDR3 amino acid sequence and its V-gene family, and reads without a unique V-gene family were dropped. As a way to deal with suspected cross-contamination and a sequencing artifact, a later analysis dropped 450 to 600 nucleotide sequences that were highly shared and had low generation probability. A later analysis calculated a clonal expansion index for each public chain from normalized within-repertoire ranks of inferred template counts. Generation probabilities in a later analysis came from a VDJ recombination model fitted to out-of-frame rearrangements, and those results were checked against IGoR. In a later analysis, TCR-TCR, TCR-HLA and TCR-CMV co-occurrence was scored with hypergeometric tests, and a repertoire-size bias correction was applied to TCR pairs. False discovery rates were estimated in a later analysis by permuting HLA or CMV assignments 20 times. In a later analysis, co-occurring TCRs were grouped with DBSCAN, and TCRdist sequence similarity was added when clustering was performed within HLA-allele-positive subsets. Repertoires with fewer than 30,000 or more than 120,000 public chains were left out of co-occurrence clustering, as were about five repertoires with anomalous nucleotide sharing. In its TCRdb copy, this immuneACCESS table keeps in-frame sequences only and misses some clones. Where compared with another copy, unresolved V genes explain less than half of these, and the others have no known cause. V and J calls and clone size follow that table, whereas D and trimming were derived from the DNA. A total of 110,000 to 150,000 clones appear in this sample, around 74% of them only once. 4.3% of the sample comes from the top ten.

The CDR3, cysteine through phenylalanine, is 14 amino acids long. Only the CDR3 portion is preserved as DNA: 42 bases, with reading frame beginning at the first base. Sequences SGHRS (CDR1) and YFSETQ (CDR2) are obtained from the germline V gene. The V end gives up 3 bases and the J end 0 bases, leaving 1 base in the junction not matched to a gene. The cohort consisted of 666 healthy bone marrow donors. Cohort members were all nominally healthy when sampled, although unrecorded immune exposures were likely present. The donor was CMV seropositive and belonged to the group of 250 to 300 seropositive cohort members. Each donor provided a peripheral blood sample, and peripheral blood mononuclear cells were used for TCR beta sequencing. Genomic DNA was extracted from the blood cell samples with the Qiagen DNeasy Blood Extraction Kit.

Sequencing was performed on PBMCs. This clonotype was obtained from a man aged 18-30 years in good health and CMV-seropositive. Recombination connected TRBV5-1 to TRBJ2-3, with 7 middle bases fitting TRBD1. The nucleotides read TGCGCCAGCAGCTCGGGACAGAGCACAGATACGCAGTATTTT. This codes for CASSSGQSTDTQYF.